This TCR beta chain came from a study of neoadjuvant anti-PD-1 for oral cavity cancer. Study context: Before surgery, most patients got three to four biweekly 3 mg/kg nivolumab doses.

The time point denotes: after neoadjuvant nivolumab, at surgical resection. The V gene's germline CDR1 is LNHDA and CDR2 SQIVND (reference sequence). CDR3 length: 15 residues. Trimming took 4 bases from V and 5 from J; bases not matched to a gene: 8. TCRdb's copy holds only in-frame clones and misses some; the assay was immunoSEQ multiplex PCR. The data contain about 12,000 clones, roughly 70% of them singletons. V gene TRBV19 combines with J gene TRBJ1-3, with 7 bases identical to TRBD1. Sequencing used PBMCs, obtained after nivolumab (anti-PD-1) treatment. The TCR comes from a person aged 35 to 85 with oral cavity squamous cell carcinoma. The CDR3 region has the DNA TGTGCCAGTAGTACCCTTCAGGGGGTGAGAAACACCATATATTTT. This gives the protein CASSTLQGVRNTIYF.